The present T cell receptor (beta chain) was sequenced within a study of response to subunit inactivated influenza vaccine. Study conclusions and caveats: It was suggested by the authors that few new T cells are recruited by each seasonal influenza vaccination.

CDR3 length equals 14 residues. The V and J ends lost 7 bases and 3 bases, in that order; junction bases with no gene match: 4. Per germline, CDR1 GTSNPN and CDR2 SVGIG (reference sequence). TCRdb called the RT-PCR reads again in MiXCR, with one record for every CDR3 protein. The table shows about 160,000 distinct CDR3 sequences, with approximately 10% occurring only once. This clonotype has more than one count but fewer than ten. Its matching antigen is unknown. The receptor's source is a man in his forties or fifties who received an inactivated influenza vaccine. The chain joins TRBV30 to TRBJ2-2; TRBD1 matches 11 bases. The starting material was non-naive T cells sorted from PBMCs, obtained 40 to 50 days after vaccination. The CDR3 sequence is CALPGQGDTGELFF. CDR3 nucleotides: TGTGCCTTGCCGGGACAGGGGGACACCGGGGAGCTGTTTTTT. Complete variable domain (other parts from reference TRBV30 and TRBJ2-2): SQTIHQWPATLVQPVGSPLSLECTVEGTSNPNLYWYRQAAGRGLQLLFYSVGIGQISSEVPQNLSASRPQDRQFILSSKKLLLSDSGFYLCALPGQGDTGELFFGEGSRLTVL.